The 6 T cell receptor beta chains in this list originate from one sample, sequenced in a study of kidney transplant recipient with SARS-CoV-2 infection. TCRdb fed the reads into MiXCR, producing one record per CDR3 protein. The sample shows under 300,000 distinct CDR3 sequences, under 35% of them seen only once. This sample comprised a blood sample, obtained at baseline and on day 111 from a kidney transplant recipient. All receptors come from a male patient younger than 45 who had COVID-19 and was a kidney transplant recipient. Some T cells may be transferred from the graft donor.

As to this clonotype: This may come from a read error, since a much larger clone is one base off. V and J are TRBV7-6 and TRBJ1-6; D ambiguous. Germline CDR1 is SGHVS and CDR2 is FNYEAQ. The CDR3 has 15 amino acids. In DNA, the CDR3 is TGTGCCAGCAGCTTAGACGGGCGGAGTAATTCACCCCCCCACTTT. This gives the protein CASSLDGRSNSPPHF.

Details on this clonotype: Being one base from a much bigger clone, this may be a read error. The chain's CDR3 is CASSRLAGGPLDAGELFF. The CDR3 DNA is TGTGCCAGCAGCCGACTAGCGGGAGGACCCTTAGACGCCGGGGAGCTGTTTTTT. The V gene is TRBV14, the J gene TRBJ2-2; 13 bases are shared with TRBD2. V lost 4 bases, J lost 6 bases, and 11 bases stayed unmatched. The CDR3 contains 18 residues. Germline V CDR1 and CDR2: SGHDN, FVKESK. The full variable domain, its missing parts supplied by reference TRBV14 and TRBJ2-2, is EAGVTQFPSHSVIEKGQTVTLRCDPISGHDNLYWYRRVMGKEIKFLLHFVKESKQDESGMPNNRFLAERTGGTYSTLKVQPAELEDSGVYFCASSRLAGGPLDAGELFFGEGSRLTVL.

The table lists this clonotype with many counts. The genes are TRBV20-1 and TRBJ2-2, with 7 bases lining up with TRBD2. Germline V gene lookup returns CDR1 DFQATT and CDR2 SNEGSKA (reference sequence). With 6 bases clipped from V and 5 bases from J, the junction kept 12 bases outside the gene matches. The CDR3 sequence is 15 residues long. For the CDR3, the DNA is TGCAGTGCCCACGGAGGGAGGGTTCGTACCGGGGAGCTGTTTTTT. Its translation: CSAHGGRVRTGELFF.

This clonotype was counted ten times or more. This chain uses TRBV3-1 with TRBJ2-1; possible D gene TRBD2, 5 bases. The CDR3 is made up of 12 amino acids. Germline V gene sequence: CDR1 LGHDT, CDR2 YNNKEL (reference sequence). The V end was cut by 7 bases, the J end by 9 bases, with 13 bases between. The CDR3 DNA follows: TGTGCCAGCAAAACTCCCGGAGGTGAGCAGTTCTTC. It yields the protein CASKTPGGEQFF.

This clonotype was seen repeatedly, ten times or more. The chain carries TRBV12-3 or TRBV12-4 and TRBJ2-1, with TRBD1 matching 8 bases. The length of the CDR3 is 14 residues. V lost 6 bases, J lost 9 bases, and 10 bases stayed unmatched. The CDR3 region has the DNA TGTGCCAGCAGGAAAGACAGGGGTTTGAGTGAGCAGTTCTTC. Its protein is CASRKDRGLSEQFF.

This clonotype has a count of ten or more. This sequence joins TRBV27 and TRBJ2-7; 8 nucleotides agree with TRBD2. Germline V gene lookup returns CDR1 MNHEY and CDR2 SMNVEV (reference sequence). The V and J ends lost 6 bases and 2 bases, in that order; junction bases with no gene match: 6. The CDR3 loop spans 14 amino acids. CDR3 in amino acids: CASSGGGGPYEQYF. In DNA, the CDR3 is TGTGCCAGCAGCGGGGGGGGGGGCCCCTACGAGCAGTACTTC.